This T cell receptor beta chain comes out of a study of blood T cell repertoires in COVID-19. Study-wide background: Sites in the United States, Italy and Spain provided acute and convalescent COVID-19 samples.

Followed longitudinally, the Seattle patients had been enrolled during active infection. Under the authors' procedure: Estimation of nucleated cell counts relied on the amplification of reference gene primers. Only in-frame clones appear in the TCRdb table, and some are missing; sequencing was by immunoSEQ multiplex PCR. That table is the source of V, J and clone size, and D and trimming were worked out from the DNA. The sample shows around 330,000 clones, around 89% of them seen only once. Germline assignment: CDR1 MNHEY and CDR2 SVGEGT. V lost 2 bases to trimming and J lost 12 bases, with 8 bases between them. The CDR3 contains 11 residues.

The sample taken for sequencing was peripheral blood. The sequence derives from a woman aged 25 to 39 with COVID-19, enrolled during active disease. The J gene is TRBJ2-1, the V gene TRBV6-2 or TRBV6-3; D might be TRBD2 (6 bases). The CDR3 sequence is CASSYMGGQFF. The CDR3 nucleotides are TGTGCCAGCAGTTACATGGGGGGGCAGTTCTTC.